This TCR beta chain is from a study of Ad26.COV2.S vaccination and SARS-CoV-2 variants (dated by TCRdb to about 2021). As for the study more broadly: Donors in the vaccine arm were drawn from COV1001, a phase I-IIa trial of Ad26.COV2.S in healthy adults that was multicentre, randomized, double-blind and placebo-controlled. The TCR-sequenced set comprised around 30 samples: some 19 Ad26.COV2.S vaccine recipients, 5 placebo recipients and 8 SARS-CoV-2 convalescent individuals. Trial participants were randomized into five groups of five: low-dose or high-dose Ad26.COV2.S given once or twice, or placebo on both occasions. Ad26.COV2.S was administered intramuscularly at 5 x 10^10 or 1 x 10^11 viral particles, either as a single shot or as two shots given 56 days apart. Investigators did not know the trial group allocation while performing experiments and assessing outcomes. TCRbeta repertoire sequencing served as the tool for gauging how specific and how broad the SARS-CoV-2-reactive T cell receptors were following Ad26.COV2.S vaccination. Summary of the overall study and its limitations: Substantial breadth of spike-specific CD8+ and CD4+ T cell responses was reported after vaccination. Higher spike-specific TCR breadth was observed in Ad26.COV2.S recipients than in placebo recipients (P = 0.0014). It was noted by the authors that total T cell responses may have been underestimated by the TCR breadth and depth analyses. The study was not powered for comparison of responses between vaccine doses or regimens. Vaccine and placebo recipients had comparable non-spike TCR breadth, which fits with the vaccine containing only spike.

TCRbeta CDR3 regions were sequenced with the immunoSEQ Assay. After extraction, genomic DNA underwent amplification by bias-controlled multiplex PCR, followed by high-throughput sequencing. The authors' pipeline ran thus. To quantify the absolute abundance of every unique TCRbeta CDR3 region, sequences were collapsed and filtered. Usable DNA was measured by amplifying reference genes present in all nucleated cells, and TCRbeta template counts were normalized to that usable DNA to estimate T cell fraction. Repertoire TCRs were annotated as SARS-CoV-2-specific when V gene, CDR3 amino acid sequence and J gene were exactly matched to a known reactive TCR set. The reference SARS-CoV-2 TCR set came from MIRA and was filtered for enrichment in COVID-19-positive ImmuneCODE repertoires, removing public or cross-reactive TCRs. Based on the MIRA antigens, annotated TCRs were further analysed at the level of specific ORF or position within ORF. Breadth was defined as the number of annotated unique rearrangements divided by the total number of unique productive rearrangements, and depth was defined as the summed frequency of the annotated unique rearrangements. Group comparisons of TCR breadth used two-sided Wilcoxon rank-sum tests. TCRdb obtained this table from immuneACCESS and retained in-frame rearrangements with V and J assigned. These tables miss some clones; where compared with another copy, unresolved V genes account for less than half of the shortfall, and the remainder is unexplained. V and J calls and clone size are given by that table; D and trimming were obtained from the DNA. For this sample the table gives about 410,000 clones, of which 75% to 90% were detected only once. The ten largest clones capture over 1.5% of the sample.

Looking up the germline V gene yields CDR1 SNHLY and CDR2 FYNNEI. The CDR3 spans 16 residues, from the cysteine through the phenylalanine. Here the CDR3 DNA is all that survives: 48 bases in frame from base 1. Trimming accounts for 4 bases at V and 3 bases at J, while the number of junction bases matched to no gene is 7. As regards this clone: Its binding antigen is unknown. Per-base quality was not reported, and no clone a single base away is much larger than it.

The sample's treatment or condition label, decoded: about 20 received Ad26.COV2.S at low or high dose, single or two shots; about 5 received placebo; per-sample allocation not given. For vaccine and placebo recipients, repertoires were sequenced using samples collected on day 63 after the first injection. Cohort 1b enrolled 20 to 30 adults aged 18-55 years at a single site in Boston, USA, between 29 July and 7 August 2020. Ad26.COV2.S was a replication-incompetent adenovirus type 26 vector that expressed a prefusion-stabilized SARS-CoV-2 spike protein derived from the original Wuhan strain. Sequencing used peripheral blood, obtained in a trial of Ad26.COV2.S vaccine versus placebo. Recombination linked TRBV2 to TRBJ1-5, and 9 bases in between align with TRBD1. The sequence came from a person between 18 and 65 years old who received the Ad26.COV2.S COVID-19 vaccine or a placebo. The base sequence is TGTGCCAGCAGTGTTTGGGGGACAGGGACCAATCAGCCCCAGCATTTT. Translated, this is CASSVWGTGTNQPQHF.